Below are 3 T cell receptor beta chains sequenced from a single sample in a study of breast tumors, draining lymph nodes, adjacent tissues. Samples came from axillary lymph nodes draining the breast cancer. TCRdb analysed the multiplex PCR reads with MiXCR anew, one entry per CDR3 protein. The repertoire holds 180,000 or so distinct CDR3 sequences, with about 30% as singletons. Sequencing was carried out using axillary lymph node tissue. The receptors shown here come from a female donor with breast cancer. Some clones in this sample may be carry-over from other donors' samples.

There are many counts of this clonotype. The rearrangement links TRBV5-1 to TRBJ1-5; TRBD1 matches at 11 bases. The J segment lost 6 bases and the V segment lost 4 bases, leaving 9 bases of the junction unmatched. The V gene's germline CDR1 is SGHRS and CDR2 YFSETQ. There are 16 residues in the CDR3. CDR3 protein: CASSAGSGTGGQPQHF. The CDR3 DNA follows: TGCGCCAGCAGCGCCGGGTCCGGGACAGGGGGTCAGCCCCAGCATTTT.

In its sample, this clonotype was seen a few times. A much bigger clone sits one base away, suggesting this may be a read error. The rearrangement links TRBV6-5 to TRBJ2-5; D is uncertain. The CDR3 consists of 14 residues. Germline V lookup: CDR1 MNHEY, CDR2 SVGAGI. The CDR3 region has the DNA TGTGCCAGCAGTCACTCCTTAATCGGAGAGACCCAGTACTTC. It encodes CASSHSLIGETQYF.

This clonotype was detected many times. The rearrangement joins TRBV9 to TRBJ2-1; D is uncertain. Germline loops: CDR1 SGDLS, CDR2 YYNGEE. Trimming took 0 bases from V and 6 from J, leaving 13 bases between them. This CDR3 has 15 residues. The CDR3 region is CASSVETLGSNEQFF. Written as DNA, the CDR3 is TGTGCCAGCAGCGTAGAGACTTTAGGGTCCAATGAGCAGTTCTTC.